This TCR beta chain is drawn from a study of control samples from healthy donors and cancer patients. Profiled with immunoSEQ multiplex PCR; TCRdb holds only in-frame clones, not every one. The sample holds more than 150,000 clones, 80% to 95% seen once. The CDR3 length is 20 residues. This chain connects TRBV21-1 to TRBJ2-1; the DNA was not used to check the table's D call, TRBD2. TRBV21-1 is assigned pseudogene status. The sequencing sample was made of blood. This clonotype was obtained from a woman aged 30 to 39 in good health. CDR3 in DNA: TGTGCCAGCAGCAACTCCTCGGGACATGTAGCGGGAGGGCTTTACAATGAGCAGTTCTTC. The encoded protein is CASSNSSGHVAGGLYNEQFF.